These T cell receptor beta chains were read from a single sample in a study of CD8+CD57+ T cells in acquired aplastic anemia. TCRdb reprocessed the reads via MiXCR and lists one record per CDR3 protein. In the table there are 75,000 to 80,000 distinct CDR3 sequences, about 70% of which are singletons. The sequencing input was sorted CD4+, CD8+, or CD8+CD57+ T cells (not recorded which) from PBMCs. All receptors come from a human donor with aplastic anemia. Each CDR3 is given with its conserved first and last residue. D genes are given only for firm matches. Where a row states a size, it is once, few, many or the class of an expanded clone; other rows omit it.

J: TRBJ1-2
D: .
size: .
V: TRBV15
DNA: TGTGCCACCAGCAGAGTAGGGGTTCCCTATGGCTACACCTTC
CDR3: CATSRVGVPYGYTF

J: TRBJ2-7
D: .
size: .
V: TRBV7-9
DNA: TGTGCCAGCAGCTTGGGGACGGGAGAGCAGTACTTC
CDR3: CASSLGTGEQYF

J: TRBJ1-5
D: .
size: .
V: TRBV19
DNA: TGTGCCTGGAGTGTACCTGGGGCGATCAATCAGCCCCAGCATTTT
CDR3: CAWSVPGAINQPQHF

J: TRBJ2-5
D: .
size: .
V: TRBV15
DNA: TGTGCCACCAGCGGGGACGGGATACAAGAGACCCAGTACTTC
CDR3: CATSGDGIQETQYF

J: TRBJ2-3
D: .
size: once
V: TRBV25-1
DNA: TGTGCCAGCAGTGAGGGCCCCCATACGCAGTATTTT
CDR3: CASSEGPHTQYF

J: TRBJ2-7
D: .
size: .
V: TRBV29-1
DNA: TGCAGCGTTGAAAGCGACAGCACCTACGAGCAGTACTTC
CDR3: CSVESDSTYEQYF

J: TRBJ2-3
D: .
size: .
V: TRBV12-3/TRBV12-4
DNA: TGTGCCAGCAGTACGGGACTGTTGGGGGATACGCAGTATTTT
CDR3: CASSTGLLGDTQYF

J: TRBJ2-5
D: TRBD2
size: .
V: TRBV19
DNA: TGTGCCAGCAGATACCTAGCGGAAGAGACCCAGTACTTC
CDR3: CASRYLAEETQYF

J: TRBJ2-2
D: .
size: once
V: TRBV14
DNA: TGTGCCAGCAGCCAAGGAAACGGGGAGCTGTTTTTT
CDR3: CASSQGNGELFF

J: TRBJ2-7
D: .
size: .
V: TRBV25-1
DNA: TGTGCCAGCAGTGAAGGGTCTATGGCAGGGGACGAGCAGTACTTC
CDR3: CASSEGSMAGDEQYF

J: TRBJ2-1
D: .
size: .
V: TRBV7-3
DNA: TGTGCCAGCAGCTTTTCTAGGTTCAACTCCTACAATGAGCAGTTCTTC
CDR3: CASSFSRFNSYNEQFF

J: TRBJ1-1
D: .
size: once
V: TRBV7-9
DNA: TGTGCCAGCAGCTTGACCACGAACACTGAAGCTTTCTTT
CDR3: CASSLTTNTEAFF

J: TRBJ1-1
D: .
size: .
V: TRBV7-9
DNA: TGTGCCAGCAGCTTAGTCGGCAGGGCGGGCACTGAAGCTTTCTTT
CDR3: CASSLVGRAGTEAFF

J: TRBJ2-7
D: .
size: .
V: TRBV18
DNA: TGTGCCAGCTCACCACCGATGACAACCTACGGGCAGTACTTC
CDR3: CASSPPMTTYGQYF

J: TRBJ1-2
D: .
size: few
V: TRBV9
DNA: TGTGCCAGCAAGTCCTATGGCTACACCTTC
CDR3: CASKSYGYTF

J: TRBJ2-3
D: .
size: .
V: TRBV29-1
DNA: TGCAGCGTTGCCCCCGGACAGCCAGATACGCAGTATTTT
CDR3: CSVAPGQPDTQYF

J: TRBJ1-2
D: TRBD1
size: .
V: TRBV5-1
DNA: TGCGCCAGCAGCTTGGACCCAGGGGGCGAGCGAGTTCGGGGCTACACCTTC
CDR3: CASSLDPGGERVRGYTF

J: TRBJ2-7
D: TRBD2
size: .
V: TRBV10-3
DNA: TGTGCCATCAGCTCCGGGACTAGGCTCTACGAGCAGTACTTC
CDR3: CAISSGTRLYEQYF

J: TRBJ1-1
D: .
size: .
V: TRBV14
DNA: TGTGCCAGCAGTCCAGGGTTCACTGAAGCTTTCTTT
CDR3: CASSPGFTEAFF

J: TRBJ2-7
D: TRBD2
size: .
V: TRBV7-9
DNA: TGTGCCAGCAGCTTCCCGGGAGGGGGAAGGCAGCAGTACTTC
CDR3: CASSFPGGGRQQYF

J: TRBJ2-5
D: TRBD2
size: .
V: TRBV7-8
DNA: TGTGCCAGCAGCACACTAGCGGGGGGTCCAGGGGCCCAGTACTTC
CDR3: CASSTLAGGPGAQYF

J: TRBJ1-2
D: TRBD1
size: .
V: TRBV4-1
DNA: TGCGCCAGCAGCCAACCGACAGGGGGCGAGGGCTACACCTTC
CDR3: CASSQPTGGEGYTF

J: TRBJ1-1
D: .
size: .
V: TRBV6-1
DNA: TGTGCCAGCAGTGAATGGAGACAAGGGGGTACTGAAGCTTTCTTT
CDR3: CASSEWRQGGTEAFF

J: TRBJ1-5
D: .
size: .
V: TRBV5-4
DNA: TGTGCCAGCAGCTTGGCAGGGGACGCTAATCAGCCCCAGCATTTT
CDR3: CASSLAGDANQPQHF

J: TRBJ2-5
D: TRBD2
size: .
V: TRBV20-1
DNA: TGCAGTGGTATAACTAGCGGGGGGCGAACTTCAGACACCCAGTACTTC
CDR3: CSGITSGGRTSDTQYF

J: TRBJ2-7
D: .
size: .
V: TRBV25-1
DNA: TGTGCCAGCAGTGACCGGACAGCCGAGCAGTACTTC
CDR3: CASSDRTAEQYF